The sequence of this T cell receptor (beta chain) was determined in a study of T cell responses to AZD1222 COVID-19 vaccine. The assay was immunoSEQ multiplex PCR, and TCRdb's table has in-frame clones only and misses some. The sample shows 120,000 or so clones, 80% to 95% of them seen only once. The CDR3 is made up of 13 amino acids. Germline V gene data show CDR1 as LNHNV and CDR2 as YYDKDF (reference sequence). The ends were cut back, 0 bases at V and 1 base at J, with 3 bases in the middle. The chain employs TRBV15 and TRBJ1-1; D is unclear. The sequence was collected from an adult in good health. The sequenced sample was peripheral blood, obtained on day 0 of AZD1222 vaccination. Here the CDR3 DNA reads TGTGCCACCAGCAGAGAACGGAACACTGAAGCTTTCTTT. Amino acid sequence: CATSRERNTEAFF.